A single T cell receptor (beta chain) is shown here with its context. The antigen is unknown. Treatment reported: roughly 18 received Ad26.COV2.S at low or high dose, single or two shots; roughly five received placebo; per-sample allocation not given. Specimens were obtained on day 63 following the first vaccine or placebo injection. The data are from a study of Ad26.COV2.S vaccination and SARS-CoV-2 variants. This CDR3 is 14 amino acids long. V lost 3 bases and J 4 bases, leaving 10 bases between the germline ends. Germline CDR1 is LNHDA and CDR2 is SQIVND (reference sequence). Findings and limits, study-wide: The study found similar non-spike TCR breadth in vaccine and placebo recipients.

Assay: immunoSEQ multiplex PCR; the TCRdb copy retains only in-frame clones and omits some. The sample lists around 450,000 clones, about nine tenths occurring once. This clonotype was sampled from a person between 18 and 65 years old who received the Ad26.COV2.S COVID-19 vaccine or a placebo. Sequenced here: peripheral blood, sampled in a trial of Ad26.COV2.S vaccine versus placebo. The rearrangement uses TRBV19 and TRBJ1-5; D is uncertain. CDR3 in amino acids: CASSIRQPNQPQHF. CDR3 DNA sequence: TGTGCCAGTAGTATTCGCCAGCCTAATCAGCCCCAGCATTTT.